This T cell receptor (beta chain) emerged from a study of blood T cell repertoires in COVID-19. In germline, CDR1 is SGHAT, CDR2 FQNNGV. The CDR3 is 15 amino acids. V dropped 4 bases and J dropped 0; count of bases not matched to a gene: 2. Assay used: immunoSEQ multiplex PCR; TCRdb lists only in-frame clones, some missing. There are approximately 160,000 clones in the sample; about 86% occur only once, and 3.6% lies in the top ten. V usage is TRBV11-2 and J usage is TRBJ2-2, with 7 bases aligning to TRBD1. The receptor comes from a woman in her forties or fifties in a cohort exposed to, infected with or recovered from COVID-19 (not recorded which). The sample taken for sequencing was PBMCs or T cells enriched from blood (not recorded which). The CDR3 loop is CASSSGGSNTGELFF. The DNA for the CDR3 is TGTGCCAGCAGCTCAGGGGGTTCGAACACCGGGGAGCTGTTTTTT.